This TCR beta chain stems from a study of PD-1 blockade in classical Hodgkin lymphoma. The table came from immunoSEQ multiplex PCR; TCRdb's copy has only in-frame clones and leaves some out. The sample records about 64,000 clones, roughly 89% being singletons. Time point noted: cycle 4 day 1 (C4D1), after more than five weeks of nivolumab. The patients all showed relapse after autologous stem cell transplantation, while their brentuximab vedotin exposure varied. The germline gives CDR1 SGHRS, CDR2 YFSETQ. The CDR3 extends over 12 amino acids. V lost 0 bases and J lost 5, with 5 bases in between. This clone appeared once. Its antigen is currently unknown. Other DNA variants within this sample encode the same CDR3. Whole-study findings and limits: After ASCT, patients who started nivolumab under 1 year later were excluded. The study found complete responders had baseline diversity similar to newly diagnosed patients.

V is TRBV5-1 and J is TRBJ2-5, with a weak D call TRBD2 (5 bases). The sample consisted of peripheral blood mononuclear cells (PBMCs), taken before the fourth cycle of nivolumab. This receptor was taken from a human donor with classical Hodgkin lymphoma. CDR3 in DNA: TGCGCCAGCAGCTTGGCGGGGGAGACCCAGTACTTC. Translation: CASSLAGETQYF.